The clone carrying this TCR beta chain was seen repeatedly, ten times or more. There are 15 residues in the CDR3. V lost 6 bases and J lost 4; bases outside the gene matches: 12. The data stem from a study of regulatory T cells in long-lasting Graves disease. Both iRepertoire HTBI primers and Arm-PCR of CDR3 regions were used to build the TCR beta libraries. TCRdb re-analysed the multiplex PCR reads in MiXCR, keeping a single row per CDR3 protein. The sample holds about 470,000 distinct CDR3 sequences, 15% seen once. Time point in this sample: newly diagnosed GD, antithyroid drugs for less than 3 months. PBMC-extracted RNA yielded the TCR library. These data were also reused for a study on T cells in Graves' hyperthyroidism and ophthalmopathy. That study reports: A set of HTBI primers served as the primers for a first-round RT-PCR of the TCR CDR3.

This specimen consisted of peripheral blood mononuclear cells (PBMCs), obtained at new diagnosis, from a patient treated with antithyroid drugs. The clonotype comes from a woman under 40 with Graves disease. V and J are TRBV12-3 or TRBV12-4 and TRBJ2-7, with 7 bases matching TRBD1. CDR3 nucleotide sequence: TGTGCCAGCAGACCGACCGGGACAGCAGAGTACGAGCAGTACTTC. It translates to CASRPTGTAEYEQYF.